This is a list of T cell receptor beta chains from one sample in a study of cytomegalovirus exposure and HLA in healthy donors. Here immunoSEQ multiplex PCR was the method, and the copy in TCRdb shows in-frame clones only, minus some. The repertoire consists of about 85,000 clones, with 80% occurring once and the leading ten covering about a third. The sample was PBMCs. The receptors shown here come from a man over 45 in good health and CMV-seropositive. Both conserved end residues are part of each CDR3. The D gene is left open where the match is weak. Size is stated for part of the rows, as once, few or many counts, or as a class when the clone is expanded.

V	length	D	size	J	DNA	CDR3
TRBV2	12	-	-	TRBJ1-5	TGTGCCAGCAGCCGGGACAATCAGCCCCAGCATTTT	CASSRDNQPQHF
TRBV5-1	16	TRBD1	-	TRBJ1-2	TGCGCCAGCAGCTCACCTGGGACAGGGACCACCTATGGCTACACCTTC	CASSSPGTGTTYGYTF
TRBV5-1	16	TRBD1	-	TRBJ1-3	TGCGCCAGCAGCATTTTATACCAGGGGGGTGGAAACACCATATATTTT	CASSILYQGGGNTIYF
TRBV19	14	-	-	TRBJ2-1	TGTGCCAGTACACCCAGGGGCGACTACAATGAGCAGTTCTTC	CASTPRGDYNEQFF
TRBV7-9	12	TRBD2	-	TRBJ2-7	TGTGCCAGCGTATCTAGCGGGAGCGAGCAGTACTTC	CASVSSGSEQYF
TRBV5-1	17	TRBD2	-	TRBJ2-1	TGCGCCAGCAGCTTGGCGGCTAGCGGGATTCGAGCAAATGAGCAGTTCTTC	CASSLAASGIRANEQFF
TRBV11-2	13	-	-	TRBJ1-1	TGTGCCAGCCGAGCGACTCTGAACACTGAAGCTTTCTTT	CASRATLNTEAFF
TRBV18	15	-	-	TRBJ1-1	TGTGCCAGCCATGCACGGGGGATTTGGGACACTGAAGCTTTCTTT	CASHARGIWDTEAFF
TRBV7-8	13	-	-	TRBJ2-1	TGTGCCAGCAGTCGGGATCGGGGTGGTGAGCAGTTCTTC	CASSRDRGGEQFF
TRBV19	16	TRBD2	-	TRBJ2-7	TGTGCCAGTAGTATGAACTCGGCTAGCGGGACCTACGAGCAGTACTTC	CASSMNSASGTYEQYF
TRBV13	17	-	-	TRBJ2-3	TGTGCCAGCAGCTTAGGCCTTGGGGGGGCGATCACAGATACGCAGTATTTT	CASSLGLGGAITDTQYF
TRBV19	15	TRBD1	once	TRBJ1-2	TGTGCCAGTAGTTTCCGGGACAGAAAATTATATGGCTACACCTTC	CASSFRDRKLYGYTF
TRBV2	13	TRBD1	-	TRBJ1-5	TGTGCCAGCGGTGAGGGGGCGGGTCAGCCCCAGCATTTT	CASGEGAGQPQHF
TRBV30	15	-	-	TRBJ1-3	TGTGCCTGGTCCCCAATTCGGGGGACTGGAAACACCATATATTTT	CAWSPIRGTGNTIYF
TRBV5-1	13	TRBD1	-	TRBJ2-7	TGCGCCAGCAGCTTCGGACAGGCCTACGAGCAGTACTTC	CASSFGQAYEQYF
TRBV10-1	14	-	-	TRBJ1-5	TGCGCCAGCAGCGCCGGACAAAGCAATCAGCCCCAGCATTTT	CASSAGQSNQPQHF
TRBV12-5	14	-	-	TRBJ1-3	TGTGCTAGTGGTCTGGATCTATCTGGAAACACCATATATTTT	CASGLDLSGNTIYF
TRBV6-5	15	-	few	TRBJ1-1	TGTGCCAGCAGTCGACGACGGGGGTTGGGGACTGAAGCTTTCTTT	CASSRRRGLGTEAFF
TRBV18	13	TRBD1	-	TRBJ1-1	TGTGCCAGCTCCACAGGGGACAGCACTGAAGCTTTCTTT	CASSTGDSTEAFF